A single sample is the source of the 26 T cell receptor beta chains below, sequenced in a study of patients and donors after allogeneic stem cell transplantation. TCRdb ran MiXCR on the RT-PCR reads and lists one entry per CDR3 protein. The repertoire holds about a million distinct CDR3 sequences, with roughly 18% as singletons. The source material was blood, either unsorted or a sorted T cell fraction (not recorded which). The receptors derive from a human donor who was either an allogeneic HSCT recipient or a stem cell or donor lymphocyte infusion donor (not recorded which). It is not recorded whose cells these are; they may come from a transplant donor.

The chain couples TRBV5-1 to TRBJ2-3; D is ambiguous. This CDR3 comprises 14 residues. Trimming pared 5 bases from V and 2 bases from J, leaving 12 bases between. In germline, CDR1 is SGHRS, CDR2 YFSETQ. CDR3 sequence (DNA): TGCGCCAGCAGTCTCAGGCACCTCACAGATACGCAGTATTTT. Encoded protein: CASSLRHLTDTQYF.

V usage is TRBV7-2 and J usage is TRBJ2-5, with D possibly TRBD2 on 6 matching bases. V lost 2 bases, J lost 8 bases, and 15 bases lay in between. Germline CDR1 is SGHTA and CDR2 is FQGNSA. CDR3 length: 14 residues. The CDR3 nucleotides are TGTGCCAGCAGCTTAAATGGCAGGGAGGAAACCCAGTACTTC. It specifies CASSLNGREETQYF.

The gene calls are TRBV12-3 or TRBV12-4 and TRBJ1-1, with 8 bases lining up with TRBD1. Trimming took 5 bases from V and 5 from J; bases not matched to a gene: 10. This CDR3 is 15 amino acids long. CDR3 sequence reads: CASSPSGQGRTEAFF. The CDR3 coding sequence is TGTGCCAGCAGTCCATCAGGACAGGGTCGAACTGAAGCTTTCTTT.

This clonotype was counted a few times. The gene calls are TRBV20-1 and TRBJ2-7; 7 bases agree with TRBD1. J was trimmed by 2 bases and V by 2 bases; bases with no gene match: 12. This CDR3 contains 16 residues. Germline V gene sequence: CDR1 DFQATT, CDR2 SNEGSKA (reference sequence). The CDR3 reads CSARSQGDTQTYEQYF. The CDR3 bases are TGCAGTGCTAGATCCCAGGGGGACACTCAGACCTACGAGCAGTACTTC.

This clonotype was recorded a few times. This chain connects TRBV25-1 to TRBJ2-3; TRBD2 agrees at 9 bases. CDR1 is MGHDK and CDR2 is SYGVNS in the germline V gene. The CDR3 is 16 residues long. The ends lost 8 bases at V and 7 bases at J; junction bases unmatched: 16. CDR3 bases: TGTGCCAGCGGAAAATCTCTAGCGGGACCGTTTCATACGCAGTATTTT. The encoded protein is CASGKSLAGPFHTQYF.

The rearrangement joins TRBV18 to TRBJ1-1; tentatively, D is TRBD1 (5 bases). CDR1 is KGHSH and CDR2 is LQKENI in the germline V gene. This CDR3 is built from 12 residues. Trimming pared 8 bases from V and 7 bases from J, leaving 14 bases between. The CDR3: CASHRGMGEAFF. The CDR3 DNA follows: TGTGCCAGCCACCGGGGGATGGGTGAAGCTTTCTTT.

The rearrangement uses TRBV20-1 and TRBJ2-1, with 8 nucleotides matching TRBD2. CDR1 DFQATT and CDR2 SNEGSKA come from the germline V gene (reference sequence). The CDR3 is 15 residues long. J lost 2 bases, V lost 3 bases, and 6 bases had no gene match. The CDR3: CSASRAGGAYNEQFF. CDR3 sequence (DNA): TGCAGTGCTAGCCGGGCGGGGGGTGCCTACAATGAGCAGTTCTTC.

This clonotype was seen a handful of times. The rearrangement links TRBV29-1 to TRBJ2-7; D is unresolved. The germline V and J ends were trimmed by 7 bases and 0 bases, with 10 bases remaining between them. The germline V gene has CDR1 SQVTM and CDR2 ANQGSEA. The CDR3 sequence is 12 residues long. DNA of the CDR3: TGCAGCGCCGAGGCTAGCTCCTACGAGCAGTACTTC. It specifies CSAEASSYEQYF.

The chain links TRBV5-1 to TRBJ2-3; 7 positions match TRBD1. J was trimmed by 3 bases and V by 4 bases; bases with no gene match: 8. CDR1 and CDR2 (germline): SGHRS, YFSETQ. The CDR3 length is 15 residues. Written as DNA, the CDR3 is TGCGCCAGCAGCCTTATCCCGGGACAGACAGATACGCAGTATTTT. This codes for CASSLIPGQTDTQYF.

The chain links TRBV29-1 to TRBJ2-6, with D tentatively TRBD1 (5 bases). V lost 0 bases, J lost 0 bases, and 18 bases lay in between. Germline loops: CDR1 SQVTM, CDR2 ANQGSEA. The CDR3 is 19 amino acids. The DNA of the CDR3 is TGCAGCGTTGAAGATTCCCTTAGGCAGGGCAGCTCTGGGGCCAACGTCCTGACTTTC. Translation: CSVEDSLRQGSSGANVLTF.

CDR3 region: CSARRDRGSGNTIYF. For the CDR3, the DNA is TGCAGTGCAAGGAGGGACAGGGGCAGTGGAAACACCATATATTTT. This rearrangement joins TRBV20-1 to TRBJ1-3; 10 positions match TRBD1. CDR3 length equals 15 residues. V lost 6 bases and J lost 3; bases outside the gene matches: 8. Germline-derived CDR1 and CDR2 are DFQATT and SNEGSKA (reference sequence).

This clonotype was counted a few times. The chain joins TRBV20-1 to TRBJ1-3; 7 bases align to TRBD1. The CDR3 loop spans 12 amino acids. The germline V gene has CDR1 DFQATT and CDR2 SNEGSKA (reference sequence). Germline trimming cut 5 bases from V and 8 bases from J; bases unmatched to any gene: 6. In nucleotides, the CDR3 is TGCAGTGCTGACGACAGGGAGGACACCATATATTTT. Residues: CSADDREDTIYF.

The J gene is TRBJ1-1, the V gene TRBV6-5; D ambiguous. Between the trimmed V and J ends, which lost 2 bases and 0 bases, there was a span of 19 bases. CDR3 size: 18 residues. The germline CDR1 and CDR2 sequences are MNHEY and SVGAGI. The CDR3 is CASSYKRVGSGLNTEAFF. As DNA, the CDR3 is TGTGCCAGCAGTTACAAGAGGGTCGGATCCGGGCTGAACACTGAAGCTTTCTTT.

The chain uses TRBV4-3 and TRBJ1-2; 10 bases align to TRBD1. This CDR3 contains 14 residues. J gave up 6 bases and V 1 base, and 2 bases lay outside the gene matches. The germline gives CDR1 LGHNA, CDR2 YSLEER. CDR3 sequence: CASSQVDRGHGYTF. The CDR3 DNA reads TGCGCCAGCAGCCAAGTCGACAGGGGGCATGGCTACACCTTC.

The chain links TRBV6-1 to TRBJ1-1; 8 bases align to TRBD1. V gave up 6 bases and J gave up 4 bases; unmatched junction bases: 7. CDR1 is MNHNS, CDR2 SASEGT, per germline. This CDR3 is 14 amino acids long. The CDR3 coding sequence is TGTGCCAGCAGCCCAGGACAGGGAGTCACTGAAGCTTTCTTT. Protein sequence: CASSPGQGVTEAFF.

In nucleotides, the CDR3 is TGTGCCACCAGTAGTGTGGACTCCTACGAGCAGTACTTC. Translated, it gives CATSSVDSYEQYF. The chain uses TRBV24-1 and TRBJ2-7; D remains ambiguous. There are 13 residues in the CDR3. Trimming shortened V by 6 bases and J by 0 bases, and 8 bases separated the two germline ends. Germline lookup yields CDR1 KGHDR and CDR2 SFDVKD.

The gene calls are TRBV4-3 and TRBJ2-5; maybe TRBD2 (6 bases). V lost 0 bases, J lost 2 bases, and 13 bases lay in between. Germline V gene data show CDR1 as LGHNA and CDR2 as YSLEER. The CDR3 covers 16 residues. The DNA for the CDR3 is TGCGCCAGCAGCCAAGACTGGCGGGGACCACAAGAGACCCAGTACTTC. Residues: CASSQDWRGPQETQYF.

The rearrangement links TRBV20-1 to TRBJ2-5; 10 nucleotides match TRBD2. The V segment lost 1 base and the J segment 5 bases; nucleotides outside the gene matches: 7. The CDR3 spans 15 residues. In germline, CDR1 is DFQATT, CDR2 SNEGSKA (reference sequence). CDR3 residues: CSARASSGSYETQYF. DNA of the CDR3: TGCAGTGCTAGAGCCTCTAGCGGGAGCTATGAGACCCAGTACTTC.

The genes are TRBV12-3 or TRBV12-4 and TRBJ2-1; a possible D gene is TRBD2 (6 bases). This CDR3 is built from 18 residues. Trimming took off 4 bases at V and 0 bases at J, with 19 bases between the two ends. DNA of the CDR3: TGTGCCAGCAGTTCCCCCGGGGGTCTCGGGATCTCCTACAATGAGCAGTTCTTC. It yields the protein CASSSPGGLGISYNEQFF.

This clonotype was seen more than once but under ten times. The chain uses TRBV5-6 and TRBJ1-5, with D unresolved. V was trimmed by 2 bases and J by 5 bases, leaving 11 bases between them. There are 14 residues in the CDR3. Germline V gene sequence: CDR1 SGHDT, CDR2 YYEEEE. CDR3 sequence reads: CASSFQSRDQPQHF. DNA for the CDR3: TGTGCCAGCAGCTTTCAGTCAAGGGATCAGCCCCAGCATTTT.

Only a few counts were recorded for this clonotype. V usage is TRBV7-9 and J usage is TRBJ2-7, with 7 positions matching TRBD1. The V gene end was trimmed by 11 bases and the J gene end by 3 bases; junction bases not matched to a gene: 4. CDR1 and CDR2 (germline): SEHNR, FQNEAQ (reference sequence). The CDR3 is 11 amino acids. CDR3 amino acids: CAFGQVYEQYF. The CDR3 region has the DNA TGTGCCTTTGGACAGGTCTACGAGCAGTACTTC.

The chain couples TRBV7-2 to TRBJ2-3; 13 positions match TRBD2. The germline V gene has CDR1 SGHTA and CDR2 FQGNSA. The CDR3 contains 17 residues. The V segment lost 4 bases and the J segment 2 bases; nucleotides outside the gene matches: 6. The CDR3 spells CASSSGLAGRPTDTQYF. The CDR3 nucleotides read TGTGCCAGCAGCTCGGGACTAGCGGGGAGACCCACAGATACGCAGTATTTT.

This clonotype was recorded a few times. The chain uses TRBV25-1 and TRBJ2-7; perhaps TRBD1 as D (6 bases). CDR1 MGHDK and CDR2 SYGVNS come from the germline V gene. The V end lost 7 bases, the J end lost 3 bases, and 13 bases lay between the germline ends. The CDR3 runs 13 residues. CDR3 sequence (DNA): TGTGCCAGCACCAGGGACACTAACTACGAGCAGTACTTC. Protein product: CASTRDTNYEQYF.

The chain couples TRBV29-1 to TRBJ2-1; tentative D call: TRBD1 (5 bases). The CDR3 is made up of 15 amino acids. The germline V gene encodes CDR1 SQVTM and CDR2 ANQGSEA. The V gene lost 4 bases and the J gene lost 0 bases, with 13 bases spanning the gap. CDR3 in amino acids: CSVVPRVNSYNEQFF. The CDR3 DNA sequence: TGCAGCGTTGTGCCCAGGGTAAACTCCTACAATGAGCAGTTCTTC.

The table lists this clonotype with a few counts. The V and J genes are TRBV18 and TRBJ1-5, with D possibly matching TRBD1 (6 bases). The CDR3 has 15 residues. Deletions cut 4 bases from V and 5 bases from J, with 15 bases between. The V gene's germline CDR1 is KGHSH and CDR2 LQKENI. CDR3 DNA: TGTGCCAGCTCACAATTACAACAGGGAGATCAGCCCCAGCATTTT. It encodes CASSQLQQGDQPQHF.

Only a few counts were recorded for this clonotype. The chain's CDR3 is CASSLGPREEEKLFF. The CDR3 bases are TGTGCCAGCAGTTTGGGCCCAAGGGAAGAGGAAAAACTGTTTTTT. This sequence joins TRBV12-3 or TRBV12-4 and TRBJ1-4; D is undetermined. V was trimmed by 3 bases and J by 8 bases, leaving 16 bases between them. The CDR3 sequence is 15 residues long.